These 9 T cell receptor beta chains came from one sample sequenced in a study of T cells expressing NK-cell markers. One entry per CDR3 protein, without DNA, is what TCRdb gives after re-calling the 5' RACE reads. In all, the sample yields 300,000 to 450,000 distinct CDR3 sequences. Sequencing was performed on blood T cells: a sorted CD56 or NKG2C T cell subset, CD4+ or CD8+ T cells, or bulk PBMC T cells (not recorded which). The receptor source for this set is a man aged 18 to 69 in good health.

The chain uses TRBV28 and TRBJ2-1; TCRdb selects TRBD1, and the lack of DNA leaves this call unchecked. Germline-derived CDR1 and CDR2 are MDHEN and SYDVKM. This CDR3 has 15 amino acids. Here the CDR3 reads CASSPISQGTNEQFF.

The chain carries TRBV2 and TRBJ2-1; without DNA, the TCRdb call of TRBD1 cannot be checked. The germline CDR1 and CDR2 sequences are SNHLY and FYNNEI. This CDR3 is 15 amino acids long. The CDR3 is CASSEDSLLNNEQFF. The variable domain in full, with the rest retrieved from reference TRBV2 and TRBJ2-1, is EPEVTQTPSHQVTQMGQEVILRCVPISNHLYFYWYRQILGQKVEFLVSFYNNEISEKSEIFDDQFSVERPDGSNFTLKIRSTKLEDSAMYFCASSEDSLLNNEQFFGPGTRLTVL.

The chain combines TRBV28 with TRBJ2-2; the TCRdb D gene call, TRBD1, has no DNA to confirm it. CDR1 and CDR2 (germline): MDHEN, SYDVKM. The CDR3 has 15 residues. The CDR3 here is CASRGFGGLTGELFF.

This chain uses TRBV12-3 or TRBV12-4 with TRBJ1-2; as DNA is missing, the TRBD1 call by TCRdb cannot be tested. This CDR3 has 15 amino acids. The chain's CDR3 is CASSLAGTGFDGYTF.

The gene calls are TRBV7-2 and TRBJ2-3; TCRdb's D gene call, TRBD1, goes unchecked for lack of DNA. This CDR3 has 14 residues. Germline V gives CDR1 SGHTA, CDR2 FQGNSA. The CDR3 here is CASSSGQYGDTQYF.

The V call is TRBV3-1, the J call TRBJ1-3. The CDR3 sequence is 15 residues long. The germline gives CDR1 LGHDT, CDR2 YNNKEL (reference sequence). CDR3: CASSPISVSGNTIYF.

The rearrangement uses TRBV20-1 and TRBJ1-2; TCRdb selects TRBD1, and the lack of DNA leaves this call unchecked. The CDR3 runs to 14 residues. CDR1 and CDR2 from the germline V gene are DFQATT and SNEGSKA (reference sequence). The CDR3 region is CSARGGGAYVDYTF.

The chain uses TRBV29-1 and TRBJ2-1; the TRBD1 assignment by TCRdb is unverifiable without DNA. Germline values: CDR1 SQVTM, CDR2 ANQGSEA. This CDR3 has 17 amino acids. The CDR3 here is CSVAPPLGQGWNNEQFF.

The V gene is TRBV19, the J gene TRBJ1-1; with no DNA, the TCRdb D assignment of TRBD1 cannot be verified. The CDR3 has 13 residues. Looked up from germline, CDR1 is LNHDA and CDR2 is SQIVND (reference sequence). The CDR3 is CASSIEGGTEAFF.